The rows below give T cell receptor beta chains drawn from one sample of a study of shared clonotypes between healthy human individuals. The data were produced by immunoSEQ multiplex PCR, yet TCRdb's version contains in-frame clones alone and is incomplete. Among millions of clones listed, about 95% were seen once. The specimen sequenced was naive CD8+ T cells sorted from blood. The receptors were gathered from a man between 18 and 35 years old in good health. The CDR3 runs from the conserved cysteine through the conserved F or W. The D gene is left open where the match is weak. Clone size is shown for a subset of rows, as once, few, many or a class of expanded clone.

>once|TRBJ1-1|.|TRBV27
CASVTGNTEAFF
TGTGCCAGCGTGACGGGGAACACTGAAGCTTTCTTT
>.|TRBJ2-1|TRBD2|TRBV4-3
CASSQVGTSLYNEQFF
TGCGCCAGCAGCCAAGTCGGGACTAGTCTGTACAATGAGCAGTTCTTC
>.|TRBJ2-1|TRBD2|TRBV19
CASSITSGPYNEQFF
TGTGCCAGTAGTATAACTAGCGGGCCCTACAATGAGCAGTTCTTC
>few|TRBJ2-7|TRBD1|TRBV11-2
CASSFGTGAYEQYF
TGTGCCAGCAGCTTCGGGACAGGGGCCTACGAGCAGTACTTC
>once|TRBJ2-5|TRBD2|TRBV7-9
CASSTSGGAKETQYF
TGTGCCAGCAGCACTAGCGGGGGGGCAAAAGAGACCCAGTACTTC
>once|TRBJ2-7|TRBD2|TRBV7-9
CASSFLPSGGTYEQYF
TGTGCCAGCAGCTTTCTCCCTAGCGGGGGGACCTACGAGCAGTACTTC
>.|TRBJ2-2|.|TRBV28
CASSEGAELFF
TGTGCCAGCAGTGAAGGGGCTGAGCTGTTTTTT
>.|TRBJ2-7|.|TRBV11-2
CASSSGRAYEQYF
TGTGCCAGCAGCTCCGGACGGGCCTACGAGCAGTACTTC
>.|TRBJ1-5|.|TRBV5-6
CASSLWPEVQPQHF
TGTGCCAGCAGCTTGTGGCCCGAGGTTCAGCCCCAGCATTTT
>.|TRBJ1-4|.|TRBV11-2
CASSLSGTNEKLFF
TGTGCCAGCAGCTTATCGGGGACTAATGAAAAACTGTTTTTT
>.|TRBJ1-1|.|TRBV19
CASRTHLNTEAFF
TGTGCCAGCCGGACACATTTGAACACTGAAGCTTTCTTT
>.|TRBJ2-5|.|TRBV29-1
CSARALFGETQYF
TGCAGCGCTCGGGCCTTATTTGGGGAGACCCAGTACTTC
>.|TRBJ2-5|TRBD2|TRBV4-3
CASSQDAASGSQTQYF
TGCGCCAGCAGCCAAGATGCGGCTAGCGGGAGTCAGACCCAGTACTTC
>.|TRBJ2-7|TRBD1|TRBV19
CASSTVATGVSYEQYF
TGTGCCAGTAGTACCGTGGCCACAGGGGTCTCCTACGAGCAGTACTTC
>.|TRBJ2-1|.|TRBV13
CASSLGNLNEQFF
TGTGCCAGCAGCTTAGGCAATCTCAATGAGCAGTTCTTC
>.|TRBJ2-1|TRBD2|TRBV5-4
CASSPGLAGYNEQFF
TGTGCCAGCAGCCCGGGACTAGCGGGATACAATGAGCAGTTCTTC
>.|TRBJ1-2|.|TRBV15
CATSRQNYGYTF
TGTGCCACCAGCAGACAGAACTATGGCTACACCTTC
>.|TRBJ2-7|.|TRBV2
CASMVGGRAYEQYF
TGTGCCAGCATGGTGGGGGGGCGAGCCTACGAGCAGTACTTC
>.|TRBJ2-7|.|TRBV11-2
CASSPIQGYEQYF
TGTGCCAGCAGCCCGATACAGGGCTACGAGCAGTACTTC
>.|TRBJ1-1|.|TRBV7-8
CASSLEGTTEAFF
TGTGCCAGCAGCTTAGAGGGAACCACTGAAGCTTTCTTT
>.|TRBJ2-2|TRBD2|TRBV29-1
CSVGLETGELFF
TGCAGCGTCGGACTAGAGACCGGGGAGCTGTTTTTT
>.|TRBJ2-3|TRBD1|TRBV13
CASSPDRGTTDTQYF
TGTGCCAGCAGCCCGGACAGGGGGACCACAGATACGCAGTATTTT
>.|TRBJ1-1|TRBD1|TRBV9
CASSVEGTGDTEAFF
TGTGCCAGCAGCGTTGAGGGGACAGGGGATACTGAAGCTTTCTTT
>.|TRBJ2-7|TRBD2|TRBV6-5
CASSYTPGLAEYEQYF
TGTGCCAGCAGTTACACGCCGGGACTAGCGGAATACGAGCAGTACTTC
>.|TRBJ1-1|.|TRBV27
CASSHSQTLNTEAFF
TGTGCCAGCAGTCACTCCCAGACGTTGAACACTGAAGCTTTCTTT
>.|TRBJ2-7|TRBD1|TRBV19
CAKTGTGGVEQYF
TGTGCCAAAACCGGGACAGGGGGCGTCGAGCAGTACTTC
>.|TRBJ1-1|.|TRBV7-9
CAVELGWVNTEAFF
TGTGCCGTAGAGTTAGGGTGGGTGAACACTGAAGCTTTCTTT
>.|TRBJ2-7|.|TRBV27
CASSLGVTYEQYF
TGTGCCAGCAGTTTAGGGGTAACCTACGAGCAGTACTTC
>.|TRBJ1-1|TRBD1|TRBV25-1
CASKETGGSKGTEAFF
TGTGCCAGCAAAGAGACAGGGGGAAGTAAGGGCACTGAAGCTTTCTTT
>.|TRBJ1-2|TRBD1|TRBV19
CASSIADRVPGYTF
TGTGCCAGTAGTATAGCCGACAGGGTCCCTGGCTACACCTTC
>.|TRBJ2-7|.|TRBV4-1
CASSQDSATGEQYF
TGCGCCAGCAGCCAAGATTCGGCGACGGGCGAGCAGTACTTC
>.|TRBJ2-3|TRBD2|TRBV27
CASSGGLAITDTQYF
TGTGCCAGCAGTGGGGGACTAGCGATCACAGATACGCAGTATTTT
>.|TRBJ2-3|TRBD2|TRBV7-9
CASSLGPSGLSTDTQYF
TGTGCCAGCAGCTTAGGCCCTAGCGGATTATCCACAGATACGCAGTATTTT
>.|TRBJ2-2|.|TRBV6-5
CASSYGLNTGELFF
TGTGCCAGCAGTTACGGGCTCAACACCGGGGAGCTGTTTTTT
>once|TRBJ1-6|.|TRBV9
CASSPGVMASPLHF
TGTGCCAGCAGCCCAGGGGTCATGGCTTCACCCCTCCACTTT
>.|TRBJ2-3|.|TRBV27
CASSPNRLTTSTDTQYF
TGTGCCAGCAGTCCAAACCGGTTGACAACTAGCACAGATACGCAGTATTTT
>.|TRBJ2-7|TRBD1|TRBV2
CASSEFRTGGEYF
TGTGCCAGCAGTGAATTTCGGACAGGGGGAGAGTACTTC
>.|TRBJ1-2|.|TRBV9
CASSVARTSNYGYTF
TGTGCCAGCAGCGTAGCCAGGACTTCTAACTATGGCTACACCTTC
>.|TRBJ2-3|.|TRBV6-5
CASSSTSTDTQYF
TGTGCCAGCAGTTCGACTAGCACAGATACGCAGTATTTT
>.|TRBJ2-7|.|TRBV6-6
CASSYSSLGYEQYF
TGTGCCAGCAGTTACTCCTCTCTAGGCTACGAGCAGTACTTC
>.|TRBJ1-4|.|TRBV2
CASGGWENEKLFF
TGTGCCAGCGGAGGGTGGGAAAATGAAAAACTGTTTTTT
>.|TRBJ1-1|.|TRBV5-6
CASSPEGGQTTEAFF
TGTGCCAGCAGCCCCGAAGGGGGTCAAACAACTGAAGCTTTCTTT
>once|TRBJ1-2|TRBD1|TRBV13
CASSQQGNYGYTF
TGTGCCAGCAGCCAACAGGGGAACTATGGCTACACCTTC
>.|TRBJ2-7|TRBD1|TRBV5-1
CASSLFPEGAYEQYF
TGCGCCAGCAGCTTGTTCCCAGAGGGGGCATACGAGCAGTACTTC
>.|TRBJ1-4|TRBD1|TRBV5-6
CASSSDRGNEKLFF
TGTGCCAGCAGCTCGGACAGGGGGAATGAAAAACTGTTTTTT
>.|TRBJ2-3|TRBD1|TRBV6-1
CASSENTGVGADTQYF
TGTGCCAGCAGTGAAAATACAGGGGTAGGGGCAGATACGCAGTATTTT
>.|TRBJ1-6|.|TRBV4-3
CASSQEQDSPLHF
TGCGCCAGCAGCCAAGAGCAGGACTCACCCCTCCACTTT
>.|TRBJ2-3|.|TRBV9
CASSRLWEGGSTDTQYF
TGTGCCAGCAGCCGACTCTGGGAGGGGGGGAGCACAGATACGCAGTATTTT
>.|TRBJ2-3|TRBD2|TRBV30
CAWRSLAGGLTDTQYF
TGTGCCTGGAGATCCCTAGCGGGAGGATTGACAGATACGCAGTATTTT
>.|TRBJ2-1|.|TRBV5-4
CASSLGLGSSWFF
TGTGCCAGCAGCTTGGGACTAGGCTCTTCATGGTTCTTC
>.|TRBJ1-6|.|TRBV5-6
CASSPGQNSPLHF
TGTGCCAGCAGCCCGGGACAAAATTCACCCCTCCACTTT
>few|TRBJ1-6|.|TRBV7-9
CASSGRAGNNSPLHF
TGTGCCAGCAGCGGAAGGGCAGGGAATAATTCACCCCTCCACTTT